This record covers a single T cell receptor beta chain. Its matching antigen is unknown. The sample is drawn from a study of PD-L1 blockade in urothelial cancer. Study-wide background: From about 2014, patients received atezolizumab, given as 1,200 mg intravenously every 3 weeks. Bladder-origin urothelial cancer in males described about 90% of the roughly 30 patients. Whole-study findings and limits: When pretreatment blood TCR clonality was below the median, it predicted better survival.

Regarding time point: pretreatment peripheral blood. The V gene lost 4 bases and the J gene lost 6 bases, with 19 bases spanning the gap. The germline CDR1 and CDR2 sequences are SGHRS and YFSETQ. The CDR3 has 15 amino acids. Only in-frame clones appear in the TCRdb table, and some are missing; sequencing was by immunoSEQ multiplex PCR. The data show approximately 88,000 clones, 84% seen once. V is TRBV5-1 and J is TRBJ1-2, with a tentative D call TRBD1 (5 bases). This receptor was taken from a man aged 55 to 70 with urothelial cancer. The material was PBMCs, obtained around atezolizumab (anti-PD-L1) treatment. The CDR3 DNA follows: TGCGCCAGCAGCCTGGATGTCAGGGCGGGAGATGGCTACACCTTC. Its translation is CASSLDVRAGDGYTF.